Presented here are 2 T cell receptor beta chains from one specimen sequenced in a study of cytomegalovirus exposure and HLA in healthy donors. Only in-frame clones appear in the TCRdb table, and some are missing; sequencing was by immunoSEQ multiplex PCR. The sample has some 140,000 clones, about 86% seen once; the top ten hold about 2.7%. The specimen was PBMCs. The receptors here all came from a man between 18 and 29 years old in good health and CMV-seronegative.

The rearrangement uses TRBV29-1 and TRBJ2-5; the match to TRBD2 covers 7 bases. Germline loops: CDR1 SQVTM, CDR2 ANQGSEA. The trim removed 1 base at V and 10 bases at J, leaving 9 bases unmatched. The CDR3 spans 13 residues. The CDR3 coding sequence is TGCAGCGTTGAAGGCGCTTCCAGGGAGGGCCAGTACTTC. Protein: CSVEGASREGQYF.

J is TRBJ2-5 and V is TRBV12-5; TRBD2 is a possible D gene (5 bases). CDR3 length: 14 residues. V was pared by 7 bases and J by 5 bases, with 17 bases between. Per the germline V gene, CDR1 is LGHNT and CDR2 is FRNRAP. The chain's CDR3 is CASAQRVVGETQYF. DNA of the CDR3: TGTGCTAGTGCCCAGAGGGTTGTTGGGGAGACCCAGTACTTC.